This T cell receptor (beta chain) was retrieved from a study of cytomegalovirus exposure and HLA in healthy donors. On this clone: The antigen remains undetermined.

The study's findings and limits: Earlier analysis yielded a pattern in which most TCR beta V segments were productive about 90% or about 30% of the time. Across donors, most TCRs were seen rarely, yet some public ones were widespread.

13 Jbeta primers and 60 Vbeta primers were used for the PCR. Clones were sequenced by immunoSEQ multiplex PCR, and TCRdb holds only the in-frame ones, with some missing. The data show under 130,000 clones, over 75% seen once. V shed 6 bases and J shed 0 bases, with 14 bases lying between them. The CDR3 extends over 15 amino acids. Germline CDR1 reads MDHEN; CDR2 reads SYDVKM. Material for sequencing was PBMCs. The genes are TRBV28 and TRBJ1-2, with a possible D match to TRBD1 (5 bases). The TCR originated in a man aged 25 to 45 in good health and CMV-seropositive. Here the CDR3 reads CASSYTVGANYGYTF. As DNA, the CDR3 is TGTGCCAGCAGCTATACCGTAGGGGCTAACTATGGCTACACCTTC.